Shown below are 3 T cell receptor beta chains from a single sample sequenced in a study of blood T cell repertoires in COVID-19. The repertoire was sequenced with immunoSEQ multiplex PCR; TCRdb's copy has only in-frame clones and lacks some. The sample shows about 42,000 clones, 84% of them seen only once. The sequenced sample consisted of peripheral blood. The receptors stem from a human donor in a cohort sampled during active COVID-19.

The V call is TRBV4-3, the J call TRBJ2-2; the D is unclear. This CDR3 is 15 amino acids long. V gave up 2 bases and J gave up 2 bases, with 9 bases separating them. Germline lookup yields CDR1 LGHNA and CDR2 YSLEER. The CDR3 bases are TGCGCCAGCAGCCAACAGGCGTTTAACACCGGGGAGCTGTTTTTT. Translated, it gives CASSQQAFNTGELFF.

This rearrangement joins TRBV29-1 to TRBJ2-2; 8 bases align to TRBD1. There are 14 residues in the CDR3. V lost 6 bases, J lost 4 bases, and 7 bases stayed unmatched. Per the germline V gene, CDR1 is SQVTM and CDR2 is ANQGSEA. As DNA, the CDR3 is TGCAGCGTCCCAGGGGGCGCGAGCACCGGGGAGCTGTTTTTT. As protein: CSVPGGASTGELFF.

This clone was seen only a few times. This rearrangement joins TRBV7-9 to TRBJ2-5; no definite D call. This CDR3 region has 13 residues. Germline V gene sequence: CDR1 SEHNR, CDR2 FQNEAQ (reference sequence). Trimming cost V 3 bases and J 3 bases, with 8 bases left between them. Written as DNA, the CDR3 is TGTGCCAGCAGCTTTGGCAGCGAAGAGACCCAGTACTTC. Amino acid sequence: CASSFGSEETQYF.